This T cell receptor beta chain emerged from a study of blood T cell repertoires in COVID-19. The CDR3 is 16 amino acids. J gave up 9 bases and V 5 bases, and 13 bases lay outside the gene matches. Per the germline V gene, CDR1 is SGHVS and CDR2 is FQNEAQ. Method: immunoSEQ multiplex PCR; TCRdb's copy keeps in-frame clones and lacks some. The sample comprises 310,000 or so clones, roughly 86% of which are singletons, and around 9.3% rests with the top ten. This sequence originates from a young woman who had recovered from COVID-19. The specimen sequenced was PBMCs or T cells enriched from blood (not recorded which). The chain uses TRBV7-8 and TRBJ1-6; 7 bases align to TRBD1. The CDR3 DNA sequence: TGTGCCAGCAGCCGGACAATACGGGACAGTGGTTCACCCCTCCACTTT. Translated: CASSRTIRDSGSPLHF.